The clone carrying this T cell receptor beta chain was seen many times. Its antigen remains unidentified. These data are taken from a study of CD8+CD57+ T cells in acquired aplastic anemia. The study, taken as a whole, reports: Researchers report that approximately 28 CD8+ CDR3 sequences appeared in both patients and controls.

Previously, flow cytometry had revealed CD8+CD57+ cell expansion in the patients chosen for sequencing. Severe acquired aplastic anemia was diagnosed in all patients. In germline, CDR1 is SQVTM, CDR2 ANQGSEA. The CDR3 extends over 15 amino acids. Trimming shortened V by 0 bases and J by 7 bases, and 16 bases separated the two germline ends. Profiles of TCR beta VDJ and CDR3 were generated from a genomic DNA template. MiXCR, applied by TCRdb to the reads, yields one record per CDR3 protein. This table holds some 200,000 distinct CDR3 sequences, 48% found once. The chain links TRBV29-1 to TRBJ2-1; perhaps TRBD2 as D (6 bases). The receptor comes from a human donor with aplastic anemia. The sequenced sample consisted of sorted CD4+, CD8+, or CD8+CD57+ T cells (not recorded which) from PBMCs. CDR3 DNA sequence: TGCAGCGTTGAAGATATATGGGAGCGGGTAAATGAGCAGTTCTTC. It yields the protein CSVEDIWERVNEQFF.